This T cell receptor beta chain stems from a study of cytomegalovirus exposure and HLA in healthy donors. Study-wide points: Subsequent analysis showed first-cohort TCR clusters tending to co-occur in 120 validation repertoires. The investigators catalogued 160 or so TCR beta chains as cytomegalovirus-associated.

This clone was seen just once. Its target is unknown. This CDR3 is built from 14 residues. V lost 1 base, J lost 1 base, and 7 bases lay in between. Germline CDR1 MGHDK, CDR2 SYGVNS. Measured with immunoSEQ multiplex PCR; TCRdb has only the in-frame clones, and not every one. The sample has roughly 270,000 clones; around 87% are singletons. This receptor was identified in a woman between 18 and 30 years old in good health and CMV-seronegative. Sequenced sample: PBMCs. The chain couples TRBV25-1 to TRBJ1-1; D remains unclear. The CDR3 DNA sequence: TGTGCCAGCAGTGAATCGGGAAAGAACACTGAAGCTTTCTTT. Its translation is CASSESGKNTEAFF.